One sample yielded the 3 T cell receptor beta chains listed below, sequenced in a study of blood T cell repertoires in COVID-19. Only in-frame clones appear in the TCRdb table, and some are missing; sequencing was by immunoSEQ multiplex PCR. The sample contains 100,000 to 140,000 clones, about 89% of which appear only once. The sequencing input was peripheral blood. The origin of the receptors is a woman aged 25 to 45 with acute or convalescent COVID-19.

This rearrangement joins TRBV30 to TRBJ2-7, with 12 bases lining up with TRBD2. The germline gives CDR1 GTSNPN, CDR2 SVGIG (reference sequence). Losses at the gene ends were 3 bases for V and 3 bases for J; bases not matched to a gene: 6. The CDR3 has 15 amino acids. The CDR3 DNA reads TGTGCCTGGAGCACAAGGACTAGCGGGAACTACGAGCAGTACTTC. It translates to CAWSTRTSGNYEQYF.

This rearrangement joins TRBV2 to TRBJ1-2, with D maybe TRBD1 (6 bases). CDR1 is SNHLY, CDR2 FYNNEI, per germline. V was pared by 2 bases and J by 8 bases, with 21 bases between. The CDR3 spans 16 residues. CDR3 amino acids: CASSERKDSGLLGYTF. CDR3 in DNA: TGTGCCAGCAGTGAAAGAAAGGACAGTGGATTACTAGGCTACACCTTC.

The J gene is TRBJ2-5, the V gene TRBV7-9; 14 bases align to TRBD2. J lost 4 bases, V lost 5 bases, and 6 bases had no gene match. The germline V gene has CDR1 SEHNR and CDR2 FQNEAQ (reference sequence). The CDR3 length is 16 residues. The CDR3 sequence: CASSLTSGGGGETQYF. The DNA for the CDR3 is TGTGCCAGCAGCCTGACTAGCGGGGGGGGCGGAGAGACCCAGTACTTC.